These T cell receptor beta chains were read from a single sample in a study of T cell responses to AZD1222 COVID-19 vaccine. Using immunoSEQ multiplex PCR, the repertoire was profiled, and TCRdb retains in-frame clones only, with some absent. The table includes 90,000 to 120,000 clones, about nine tenths detected once. Material: peripheral blood, obtained on day 0 of AZD1222 vaccination. The receptor source for this set is an adult in good health. Both conserved end residues are part of each CDR3. The order of the fields is D gene, J gene, V gene, clone size, CDR3 DNA, CDR3 protein. A D gene is named only where the DNA matches it firmly. Rows give clone size only sometimes, using once, few, many, or a class for an expanded clone.

>TRBD1|TRBJ1-5|TRBV6-1|-
TGTGCCAGCAGTGAATACAGGGGGCATCAGCCCCAGCATTTT
CASSEYRGHQPQHF
>-|TRBJ1-4|TRBV18|-
TGTGCCAGCTCAATTCGGGACACCGGCCGTGAAAAACTGTTTTTT
CASSIRDTGREKLFF
>TRBD1|TRBJ2-1|TRBV6-2/TRBV6-3|-
TGTGCCAGCAGTACCGGGACAGTTTATACTGCCTCCTACAATGAGCAGTTCTTC
CASSTGTVYTASYNEQFF
>-|TRBJ2-5|TRBV30|-
TGTGCCTGGAGTGTAGGGGAGACCCAGTACTTC
CAWSVGETQYF
>-|TRBJ1-5|TRBV6-5|-
TGTGCCAGCCTGGGGGGGCCCAATCAGCCCCAGCATTTT
CASLGGPNQPQHF
>TRBD1|TRBJ1-2|TRBV30|-
TGTGCCTGGGATAAAGGGACAGGGCAAAACTATGGCTACACCTTC
CAWDKGTGQNYGYTF
>TRBD1|TRBJ2-1|TRBV4-2|-
TGTGCCAGCAGCCAGGGACAGGGGTGGAATGAGCAGTTCTTC
CASSQGQGWNEQFF
>-|TRBJ2-3|TRBV7-2|-
TGTGCCAGCAGCACCGACTGGACAGATACGCAGTATTTT
CASSTDWTDTQYF
>-|TRBJ1-1|TRBV3-1/TRBV3-2|-
TGTGCCAGCAGTCGGGACGGAATGAACACTGAAGCTTTCTTT
CASSRDGMNTEAFF
>-|TRBJ1-4|TRBV27|-
TGTGCCAGCAGCATGACAGGACTTAATGAAAAACTGTTTTTT
CASSMTGLNEKLFF
>-|TRBJ1-4|TRBV19|few
TGTGCCAGTAGCCCCAACGGGTTAGAAGAAAAACTGTTTTTT
CASSPNGLEEKLFF
>-|TRBJ1-1|TRBV5-1|-
TGCGCCAGCAGCTTGGTGGGGGAATGGACCACTGAAGCTTTCTTT
CASSLVGEWTTEAFF
>TRBD2|TRBJ2-3|TRBV28|-
TGTGCCAGCAGTTTACCAACTAGCGGGGCGGGAGATACGCAGTATTTT
CASSLPTSGAGDTQYF
>TRBD1|TRBJ1-4|TRBV29-1|-
TGCAGCGTCCCTGGGACAGGGGGTGAAAAACTGTTTTTT
CSVPGTGGEKLFF
>-|TRBJ1-2|TRBV7-9|-
TGTGCCAGCAGCTTAGCGGTACAGGGAGGCTACACCTTC
CASSLAVQGGYTF
>-|TRBJ2-5|TRBV7-3|-
TGTGCCTACGAGGAAGAGACCCAGTACTTC
CAYEEETQYF
>TRBD1|TRBJ1-1|TRBV5-4|-
TGTGCCAGCCAGAGACAGGGAATGAACACTGAAGCTTTCTTT
CASQRQGMNTEAFF
>TRBD2|TRBJ2-3|TRBV9|once
TGTGCCAGCAGCGTATCGGCGGGAGGGAAGACAGATACGCAGTATTTT
CASSVSAGGKTDTQYF
>-|TRBJ1-1|TRBV28|-
TGTGCCAGCAGCCTAGGGAGGGCTGAAGCTTTCTTT
CASSLGRAEAFF
>TRBD2|TRBJ2-7|TRBV11-2|-
TGTGCCAGCAGCTACCTGAGCCGGGGGGTTGGCGAGCAGTACTTC
CASSYLSRGVGEQYF
>-|TRBJ2-2|TRBV29-1|-
TGCAGCGTTGATGGGGGACCCTACACCGGGGAGCTGTTTTTT
CSVDGGPYTGELFF
>-|TRBJ1-3|TRBV5-4|-
TGTGCCAGCAGCTTGGAAGGGGGAAACACCATATATTTT
CASSLEGGNTIYF
>TRBD1|TRBJ1-3|TRBV4-2|-
TGTGCCAGCAGCGAAGAAAGACAGGGCGGAAACACCATATATTTT
CASSEERQGGNTIYF
>-|TRBJ1-2|TRBV29-1|-
TGCAGCGTAGGGGCCGTCACTGGCTACACCTTC
CSVGAVTGYTF
>TRBD2|TRBJ2-7|TRBV6-2/TRBV6-3|-
TGTGCCAGCAGTTCCCGGACTAGCGGGAGGGCCGTCTACGAGCAGTACTTC
CASSSRTSGRAVYEQYF
>-|TRBJ1-5|TRBV27|-
TGTGCCAGCAGTGAACTTAATCAGCCCCAGCATTTT
CASSELNQPQHF
>TRBD1|TRBJ1-5|TRBV19|-
TGTGCCAGTAGTATTATAGGACAGGGAAATCAGCCCCAGCATTTT
CASSIIGQGNQPQHF
>-|TRBJ1-1|TRBV4-3|-
TGCGCCAGCAGCTCGGGGGACACTCTAGATGAGGGAGCTTTCTTT
CASSSGDTLDEGAFF
>-|TRBJ2-1|TRBV27|once
TGTGCCAGCACAGGGGTGGGAGTATCCTACAATGAGCAGTTCTTC
CASTGVGVSYNEQFF
>-|TRBJ1-3|TRBV7-9|few
TGTGCCAGCAGGCCGGGATGGGGGACAGGAAACACCATATATTTT
CASRPGWGTGNTIYF
>-|TRBJ2-5|TRBV9|once
TGTGCCAGCAGCGTAGGGGTTACCCTTCAAGAGACCCAGTACTTC
CASSVGVTLQETQYF
>-|TRBJ1-2|TRBV27|-
TGTGCCAGCAGTCTCCGGGCAGGGAACTATGGCTACACCTTC
CASSLRAGNYGYTF
>TRBD2|TRBJ2-1|TRBV2|-
TGTGCCAGGAGGAGCGGGAGGGCCAATGAGCAGTTCTTC
CARRSGRANEQFF
>-|TRBJ2-7|TRBV5-5|once
TGTGCCAGCAGCTTGGGACGGGCCTTACAGATTTCCTACGAGCAGTACTTC
CASSLGRALQISYEQYF
>-|TRBJ2-7|TRBV30|-
TGTGCCTGGAGTCCAGCTCGGGAGCAGTACTTC
CAWSPAREQYF
>-|TRBJ2-1|TRBV6-5|-
TGTGCCAGCAGTTACCTCGGGAGTGGGGACAATGAGCAGTTCTTC
CASSYLGSGDNEQFF
>-|TRBJ1-1|TRBV5-1|-
TGCGCCAGTACCCCTGAGGGGTTAACTGAAGCTTTCTTT
CASTPEGLTEAFF